One sample yielded the 19 T cell receptor beta chains listed below, sequenced in a study of regulatory T cells in long-lasting Graves disease. For TCR beta, libraries came from iRepertoire HTBI primers and Arm-PCR of CDR3 regions. TCRdb re-analysed the multiplex PCR reads in MiXCR, keeping a single row per CDR3 protein. This table holds about 470,000 distinct CDR3 sequences, about 16% found once. Time point given: newly diagnosed GD, antithyroid drugs for less than 3 months. Extracted PBMC RNA gave rise to the TCR library. This sample also appeared in a second study, on T cells in Graves' hyperthyroidism and ophthalmopathy.

The specimen comprised peripheral blood mononuclear cells (PBMCs), sampled at new diagnosis, from a patient treated with antithyroid drugs. The receptor set was obtained from a woman in her 30s with Graves disease.

This sequence joins TRBV6-2 or TRBV6-3 and TRBJ2-2; TRBD1 might be the D (6 bases). This CDR3 spans 14 amino acids. Per germline, CDR1 MNHEY and CDR2 SVGEGT. Between the trimmed V and J ends, which lost 5 bases and 5 bases, there was a span of 12 bases. CDR3 in DNA: TGTGCCAGCAGTGAACTAAGGGGGACCGGGGAGCTGTTTTTT. This gives the protein CASSELRGTGELFF.

As to this clonotype: This may be a read error: a much more frequent sequence differs by one nucleotide. The chain recombines TRBV12-3 or TRBV12-4 with TRBJ2-5; D gene unclear. The CDR3 totals 11 residues. The CDR3 bases are TGTGTCAGCAGTTTGGTAACGACCCAGTACTTC. As protein: CVSSLVTTQYF.

The table lists this clonotype with many counts. The chain joins TRBV24-1 to TRBJ1-3; D is perhaps TRBD1 (5 bases). Germline-derived CDR1 and CDR2 are KGHDR and SFDVKD. V was cut by 2 bases and J by 0 bases, with 13 bases left in between. CDR3 length: 17 residues. The DNA of the CDR3 is TGTGCCACCAGTGATTGGCGCAGGGCACACTCTGGAAACACCATATATTTT. Translation: CATSDWRRAHSGNTIYF.

This clonotype has a count of ten or more. DNA for the CDR3: TGTGCCAGCAGTCAACGGACTAGCGGGGCATACAATGAGCAGTTCTTC. This gives the protein CASSQRTSGAYNEQFF. The chain uses TRBV11-2 and TRBJ2-1, with TRBD2 matching 12 bases. Germline V gene sequence: CDR1 SGHAT, CDR2 FQNNGV. The junction had 7 bases not matched to a gene; V was cut back by 6 bases and J by 4 bases. This CDR3 is 16 amino acids long. Looking up the rest from reference TRBV11-2 and TRBJ2-1 gives the full variable domain: EAGVAQSPRYKIIEKRQSVAFWCNPISGHATLYWYQQILGQGPKLLIQFQNNGVVDDSQLPKDRFSAERLKGVDSTLKIQPAKLEDSAVYLCASSQRTSGAYNEQFFGPGTRLTVL.

This clonotype has ten or more counts. The J gene is TRBJ2-1, the V gene TRBV11-3; possible D gene TRBD1, 10 bases. The CDR3 length is 17 residues. Trimming took off 5 bases at V and 13 bases at J, with 30 bases between the two ends. The germline CDR1 and CDR2 sequences are SGHNT and YENEEA. CDR3 in amino acids: CASSERTGGFSGRAQFF. The CDR3 nucleotides are TGTGCCAGCAGCGAAAGGACAGGGGGTTTTAGCGGGAGAGCTCAGTTCTTC.

This clonotype was observed many times. The chain joins TRBV7-2 to TRBJ2-1, with D tentatively TRBD2 (6 bases). The ends were cut back, 6 bases at V and 3 bases at J, with 15 bases in the middle. Germline CDR1 reads SGHTA; CDR2 reads FQGNSA. The length of the CDR3 is 15 residues. The CDR3 loop is CASRPPGLDYNEQFF. The CDR3 region has the DNA TGTGCCAGCAGGCCACCGGGACTGGACTACAATGAGCAGTTCTTC.

This clonotype was observed many times. The rearrangement joins TRBV3-1 to TRBJ2-7, with 9 bases matching TRBD2. Germline CDR1 is LGHDT and CDR2 is YNNKEL (reference sequence). The ends lost 0 bases at V and 2 bases at J; junction bases unmatched: 5. CDR3 length: 16 residues. CDR3: CASSQEGLALTYEQYF. In nucleotides, the CDR3 is TGTGCCAGCAGCCAAGAAGGACTAGCGCTAACCTACGAGCAGTACTTC.

This clonotype was picked up many times. The rearrangement joins TRBV19 to TRBJ2-7; 8 positions agree with TRBD1. Germline V CDR1 and CDR2: LNHDA, SQIVND (reference sequence). The CDR3 extends over 15 amino acids. V lost 4 bases and J lost 6; bases outside the gene matches: 11. The CDR3 is CASSTEGAGGGEQYF. CDR3 nucleotide sequence: TGTGCCAGTAGTACTGAGGGGGCAGGGGGCGGCGAGCAGTACTTC.

This clonotype has a count of ten or more. V gene TRBV11-2 combines with J gene TRBJ2-3; D is unclear. The V end was cut by 4 bases, the J end by 2 bases, with 16 bases between. The germline V gene encodes CDR1 SGHAT and CDR2 FQNNGV. CDR3 length: 16 amino acids. The CDR3 loop is CASSSVGGVNTDTQYF. CDR3 nucleotide sequence: TGTGCCAGCAGCTCGGTCGGTGGGGTCAACACAGATACGCAGTATTTT.

The gene calls are TRBV25-1 and TRBJ2-3; TRBD1 matches at 7 bases. Losses at the gene ends were 6 bases for V and 4 bases for J; bases not matched to a gene: 7. Germline CDR1 reads MGHDK; CDR2 reads SYGVNS. This CDR3 is built from 14 residues. The CDR3 is CASRDRLPADTQYF. CDR3 nucleotides: TGTGCCAGCAGGGACAGGCTTCCGGCAGATACGCAGTATTTT. Complete variable domain (other parts from reference TRBV25-1 and TRBJ2-3): EADIYQTPRYLVIGTGKKITLECSQTMGHDKMYWYQQDPGMELHLIHYSYGVNSTEKGDLSSESTVSRIRTEHFPLTLESARPSHTSQYLCASRDRLPADTQYFGPGTRLTVL.

This clonotype was counted a few times. CDR3 in DNA: TGTGCCAGCAGCCAGGGACAGGGGGCGGACATTCAGTACTTC. Protein sequence: CASSQGQGADIQYF. The V gene is TRBV14, the J gene TRBJ2-4; TRBD1 matches 12 bases. The CDR3 has 14 amino acids. CDR1 is SGHDN and CDR2 is FVKESK in the germline V gene. Trimming removed 3 bases from V and 8 bases from J; junction bases left unmatched: 2.

This clonotype was seen repeatedly, ten times or more. This chain uses TRBV11-2 with TRBJ2-6; TRBD2 matches 15 bases. CDR3 length equals 22 residues. V lost 2 bases and J lost 0; bases outside the gene matches: 11. Per the germline V gene, CDR1 is SGHAT and CDR2 is FQNNGV. CDR3 DNA: TGTGCCAGCAGCTTAATCGTGAAGGGACTAGCGGGAGGACCCTCTGGGGCCAACGTCCTGACTTTC. It translates to CASSLIVKGLAGGPSGANVLTF. The variable domain in full, completed from reference TRBV11-2 and TRBJ2-6, reads EAGVAQSPRYKIIEKRQSVAFWCNPISGHATLYWYQQILGQGPKLLIQFQNNGVVDDSQLPKDRFSAERLKGVDSTLKIQPAKLEDSAVYLCASSLIVKGLAGGPSGANVLTFGAGSRLTVL.

The rearrangement uses TRBV27 and TRBJ2-3; 8 nucleotides align to TRBD2. CDR3 length equals 14 residues. V gave up 2 bases and J gave up 6 bases; unmatched junction bases: 4. CDR1 and CDR2 from the germline V gene are MNHEY and SMNVEV (reference sequence). The chain's CDR3 is CASSLRREGDTQYF. Written as DNA, the CDR3 is TGTGCCAGCAGTTTAAGACGGGAGGGGGATACGCAGTATTTT.

This clonotype showed up just a few times. The genes are TRBV27 and TRBJ2-5; D gene unclear. Deletions cut 6 bases from V and 4 bases from J, with 9 bases between. Germline CDR1 is MNHEY and CDR2 is SMNVEV (reference sequence). The CDR3 spans 12 residues. CDR3: CASRANVETQYF. The CDR3 DNA is TGTGCCAGCAGGGCAAACGTAGAGACCCAGTACTTC.

This clonotype has ten or more counts. The chain couples TRBV30 to TRBJ1-5; D is unresolved. The germline CDR1 and CDR2 sequences are GTSNPN and SVGIG (reference sequence). V lost 0 bases and J lost 5, with 11 bases in between. This CDR3 spans 14 amino acids. This CDR3 is CAWSVSAGHQPQHF. The CDR3 region has the DNA TGTGCCTGGAGTGTTTCGGCCGGGCATCAGCCCCAGCATTTT.

This clonotype was detected ten times or more. This chain links TRBV13 with TRBJ2-1, with 8 positions matching TRBD1. The CDR3 spans 17 residues. J gave up 6 bases and V 1 base, and 11 bases lay outside the gene matches. Germline V gene data show CDR1 as PRHDT and CDR2 as FYEKMQ (reference sequence). The DNA of the CDR3 is TGTGCCAGCAGCTTAGCGACCGGGACAGGTGTAGGCAATGAGCAGTTCTTC. Its translation: CASSLATGTGVGNEQFF.

This clonotype has at least ten counts. The chain couples TRBV20-1 to TRBJ2-3, with 15 bases fitting TRBD2. The germline V gene has CDR1 DFQATT and CDR2 SNEGSKA (reference sequence). There are 16 residues in the CDR3. The junction had 1 base not matched to a gene; V was cut back by 1 base and J by 2 bases. The CDR3 nucleotides are TGCAGTGCTAGAGGGACTAGCGGGAGGGTCACAGATACGCAGTATTTT. It translates to CSARGTSGRVTDTQYF.

This clonotype was counted once. V gene TRBV4-1 combines with J gene TRBJ2-1, with 9 positions matching TRBD2. Unmatched junction bases numbered 7, after V lost 1 base and J lost 6 bases. The CDR3 has 16 amino acids. Germline loops: CDR1 MGHRA, CDR2 YSYEKL. In DNA form, the CDR3 reads TGCGCCAGCAGCCAAGTCTTTGGCGGGAGGGCCAATGAGCAGTTCTTC. Encoded protein: CASSQVFGGRANEQFF.

This clonotype appeared a single time. The rearrangement links TRBV18 to TRBJ2-1; D is unclear. There are 15 residues in the CDR3. V shed 2 bases and J shed 2 bases, with 10 bases lying between them. Germline CDR1 is KGHSH and CDR2 is LQKENI. CDR3 sequence: CASSPMGRTYNEQFF. CDR3 DNA sequence: TGTGCCAGCTCACCAATGGGCAGGACCTACAATGAGCAGTTCTTC. The full variable domain, with the rest looked up from reference TRBV18 and TRBJ2-1, is NAGVMQNPRHLVRRRGQEARLRCSPMKGHSHVYWYRQLPEEGLKFMVYLQKENIIDESGMPKERFSAEFPKEGPSILRIQQVVRGDSAAYFCASSPMGRTYNEQFFGPGTRLTVL.